A single sample is the source of the 19 T cell receptor beta chains below, sequenced in a study of T cells in Graves' hyperthyroidism and ophthalmopathy. Regions amplified from RNA transcripts were the TCR beta CDR3 regions. TCR CDR3 underwent first-round RT-PCR with the HTBI primer set. TCRdb reprocessed the multiplex PCR reads with MiXCR, giving one entry per CDR3 protein. The profile shows fewer than 350,000 distinct CDR3 sequences, roughly 13% of them singletons. The sample consisted of blood. All receptors derive from a woman aged 35 to 49 with Graves' hyperthyroidism.

This clonotype has a count of ten or more. The genes are TRBV7-2 and TRBJ2-7; 10 nucleotides align to TRBD2. The V segment lost 4 bases and the J segment 2 bases; nucleotides outside the gene matches: 5. The CDR3 runs 15 residues. Germline V CDR1 and CDR2: SGHTA, FQGNSA. In DNA form, the CDR3 reads TGTGCCAGCAGCTCCCCCGGACTAGCGGCCTACGAGCAGTACTTC. Its translation is CASSSPGLAAYEQYF.

This clonotype appeared many times. The chain has TRBV20-1 and TRBJ1-2; 11 bases line up with TRBD1. Germline V gives CDR1 DFQATT, CDR2 SNEGSKA (reference sequence). Unmatched junction bases numbered 15, after V lost 5 bases and J lost 4 bases. The CDR3 is 17 amino acids. The CDR3 region is CSAPRGDRGTVGYGYTF. The CDR3 bases are TGCAGTGCTCCCCGCGGGGACAGGGGGACAGTCGGCTATGGCTACACCTTC.

Many counts were recorded for this clonotype. The rearrangement joins TRBV2 to TRBJ2-7; D unclear. CDR3 size: 13 residues. The V end lost 7 bases, the J end lost 2 bases, and 12 bases lay between the germline ends. Germline V CDR1 and CDR2: SNHLY, FYNNEI. In nucleotides, the CDR3 is TGTGCCAGCACGGGCCTAGAAGCCTACGAGCAGTACTTC. Translated: CASTGLEAYEQYF.

This clonotype was counted ten times or more. The chain links TRBV18 to TRBJ2-7; D not certain. The CDR3 totals 12 residues. Trimming removed 3 bases at V and 3 bases at J, with 6 bases between. Germline-derived CDR1 and CDR2 are KGHSH and LQKENI. CDR3 sequence reads: CASSPQIYEQYF. The CDR3 nucleotides read TGTGCCAGCTCACCCCAAATCTACGAGCAGTACTTC.

The chain links TRBV20-1 to TRBJ2-1; tentatively, D is TRBD2 (7 bases). The CDR3 is 15 residues long. V was pared by 6 bases and J by 5 bases, with 20 bases between. Germline V gene lookup returns CDR1 DFQATT and CDR2 SNEGSKA (reference sequence). The DNA of the CDR3 is TGCAGTGCCCCGGCGGGGGCTAGCCGAAACAATGAGCAGTTCTTC. Amino acids: CSAPAGASRNNEQFF.

This clonotype was detected ten times or more. The chain couples TRBV15 to TRBJ2-3; D is ambiguous. V was shortened by 0 bases and J by 2 bases, with 24 bases between the two germline ends. Germline CDR1 reads LNHNV; CDR2 reads YYDKDF (reference sequence). The CDR3 is 20 amino acids. The CDR3 loop reads CATSRDSLDNFRNPTDTQYF. The CDR3 nucleotides read TGTGCCACCAGCAGAGATTCCTTAGACAATTTCAGGAACCCCACAGATACGCAGTATTTT.

The sample holds a few counts of this clonotype. The V call is TRBV12-3 or TRBV12-4, the J call TRBJ2-5, with 13 nucleotides matching TRBD2. Trimming removed 1 base from V and 5 bases from J; junction bases left unmatched: 4. This CDR3 has 16 amino acids. For the CDR3, the DNA is TGTGCCAGCAGTTTAGGGCGGACTAGCGGGAGTGAGACCCAGTACTTC. Its translation is CASSLGRTSGSETQYF.

The V gene is TRBV28, the J gene TRBJ1-1, with 7 bases identical to TRBD1. The CDR3 totals 15 residues. V lost 2 bases to trimming and J lost 2 bases; unmatched junction nucleotides: 5. CDR1 is MDHEN and CDR2 is SYDVKM in the germline V gene. CDR3 sequence (DNA): TGTGCCAGCAGTTTAGAACAGGGGAAAAACACTGAAGCTTTCTTT. It is translated as CASSLEQGKNTEAFF.

This chain joins TRBV6-1 and TRBJ1-5; D is unresolved. Germline V lookup: CDR1 MNHNS, CDR2 SASEGT. The CDR3 loop spans 13 amino acids. V dropped 7 bases and J dropped 4 bases, with 11 bases sitting between them. CDR3 residues: CASNNPENQPQHF. CDR3 bases: TGTGCCAGCAACAATCCGGAGAATCAGCCCCAGCATTTT.

The chain joins TRBV6-1 to TRBJ1-6, with 7 bases fitting TRBD1. Losses at the gene ends were 5 bases for V and 5 bases for J; bases not matched to a gene: 3. Germline V gene sequence: CDR1 MNHNS, CDR2 SASEGT. CDR3 length: 14 amino acids. The CDR3 reads CASSSGQHNSPLHF. CDR3 sequence (DNA): TGTGCCAGCAGTTCGGGACAGCATAATTCACCCCTCCACTTT.

This clonotype was detected ten times or more. This chain uses TRBV7-8 with TRBJ1-6, with no clear D. The CDR3 length is 12 residues. V shed 3 bases and J shed 9 bases, with 6 bases lying between them. From germline, CDR1 is SGHVS and CDR2 FQNEAQ. CDR3: CASSLGISPLHF. DNA for the CDR3: TGTGCCAGCAGCTTGGGGATTTCACCCCTCCACTTT.

This clonotype was detected ten times or more. The V and J genes are TRBV6-2 or TRBV6-3 and TRBJ1-5; D perhaps matches TRBD1 (5 bases). Trimming pared 4 bases from V and 7 bases from J, leaving 11 bases between. This CDR3 has 13 residues. The germline gives CDR1 MNHEY, CDR2 SVGEGT. CDR3 in amino acids: CASSLGEVQPQHF. For the CDR3, the DNA is TGTGCCAGCAGTTTAGGGGAAGTCCAGCCCCAGCATTTT.

This clonotype was observed at least ten times. V usage is TRBV7-9 and J usage is TRBJ2-7; 7 bases map to TRBD2. The CDR3 length is 17 residues. CDR1 and CDR2 from the germline V gene are SEHNR and FQNEAQ (reference sequence). The ends lost 4 bases at V and 2 bases at J; junction bases unmatched: 14. The CDR3 here is CASSSFPGTTGAYEQYF. CDR3 DNA: TGTGCCAGCAGCTCCTTCCCAGGGACTACGGGGGCCTACGAGCAGTACTTC.

This clonotype was seen repeatedly, ten times or more. V usage is TRBV7-9 and J usage is TRBJ2-3; 7 nucleotides align to TRBD2. This CDR3 contains 17 residues. The V gene end was trimmed by 5 bases and the J gene end by 1 base; junction bases not matched to a gene: 12. Per germline, CDR1 SEHNR and CDR2 FQNEAQ (reference sequence). The CDR3 nucleotides read TGTGCCAGCAGCCTAGAGGAAAAAGCGGGGCGCACAGATACGCAGTATTTT. Amino acid sequence: CASSLEEKAGRTDTQYF.

Many counts were recorded for this clonotype. The gene calls are TRBV28 and TRBJ2-1; weak D call: TRBD2 (6 bases). The CDR3 length is 13 residues. Trimming removed 4 bases from V and 7 bases from J, with 11 bases in between. Germline CDR1 MDHEN, CDR2 SYDVKM. The CDR3 sequence is CASSSWGDNEQFF. The CDR3 DNA follows: TGTGCCAGCAGTTCCTGGGGGGATAATGAGCAGTTCTTC.

In its sample, this clonotype was seen many times. The chain employs TRBV2 and TRBJ1-5; 9 bases agree with TRBD1. Germline loops: CDR1 SNHLY, CDR2 FYNNEI. Trimming took 6 bases from V and 6 from J; bases not matched to a gene: 6. The CDR3 sequence is 14 residues long. The CDR3 bases are TGTGCCAGCAGCTATACAGGGGGCGGTCAGCCCCAGCATTTT. It specifies CASSYTGGGQPQHF.

The sample holds many counts of this clonotype. The chain couples TRBV11-2 to TRBJ1-4; D gene ambiguous. The CDR3 extends over 14 amino acids. Trimming cost V 2 bases and J 7 bases, with 11 bases left between them. The germline V gene encodes CDR1 SGHAT and CDR2 FQNNGV. The CDR3 sequence: CASSLSPGSEKLFF. CDR3 bases: TGTGCCAGCAGCTTATCTCCGGGCAGTGAAAAACTGTTTTTT.

This clonotype was counted ten times or more. The V gene is TRBV19, the J gene TRBJ2-7, with 7 nucleotides matching TRBD2. The V gene end was trimmed by 6 bases and the J gene end by 4 bases; junction bases not matched to a gene: 9. The CDR3 loop spans 14 amino acids. Germline V gene data show CDR1 as LNHDA and CDR2 as SQIVND (reference sequence). In DNA, the CDR3 is TGTGCCAGTAGCCGGGGACTAACCCGATACGAGCAGTACTTC. It codes for CASSRGLTRYEQYF.

This clonotype was seen more than once but under ten times. The chain links TRBV7-6 to TRBJ2-2; 9 nucleotides match TRBD2. This CDR3 is built from 18 residues. Germline-derived CDR1 and CDR2 are SGHVS and FNYEAQ. V shed 2 bases, J shed 1 base, and the junction held 8 bases outside the gene matches. The CDR3, as DNA: TGTGCCAGCAGCTTAAATGCGGGAGGGCCGGGGAACACCGGGGAGCTGTTTTTT. Protein product: CASSLNAGGPGNTGELFF.